This TCR beta chain comes out of a study of shared clonotypes between healthy human individuals. The genomic DNA of each subset was split evenly across several immunoSEQ plates. The authors' processing: Filtering differed for immunoSEQ, which gave only junction sequences without quality scores. Libraries were prepared by immunoSEQ multiplex PCR; TCRdb keeps only in-frame clonotypes and omits some of them. The V and J calls and clone size are taken from that table; D and trimming were inferred from the DNA. The sample comprises hundreds of thousands of clones, 95% of which are singletons, and approximately 0.11% rests with the top ten. Findings and caveats of the study: Among non-shared clonotypes, generation probabilities were lower than among those shared by all four donors. Rarefaction indicated that sorted-subset sequencing remained incomplete although depth was large.

It was CD45RO-negative cells, positively selected for CCR7, that made up naive CD8 cells, with terminally differentiated effector memory CD45RA+ cells excluded. Turning to this clone: Its matching antigen is unknown. Other DNA sequences in this specimen translate into the identical CDR3.

The CDR3 totals 13 residues. Trimming pared 5 bases from V and 2 bases from J, leaving 10 bases between. Germline CDR1 and CDR2: MNHEY and SMNVEV (reference sequence). What was sequenced was naive CD8+ T cells sorted from blood. J is TRBJ2-7 and V is TRBV27; D may be TRBD2 (6 bases). The TCR comes from a woman in her 30s in good health. CDR3 residues: CASSPGLTYEQYF. CDR3 coding DNA: TGTGCCAGCAGTCCCGGACTAACCTACGAGCAGTACTTC.